This is a list of T cell receptor beta chains from one sample in a study of CD8+CD57+ T cells in acquired aplastic anemia. One entry per CDR3 protein, called by TCRdb with MiXCR from the reads. The table records approximately 170,000 distinct CDR3 sequences, around half of them present only once. Sequencing used sorted CD4+, CD8+, or CD8+CD57+ T cells (not recorded which) from PBMCs. Every receptor here comes from a human donor with aplastic anemia. Each CDR3 is given with its conserved first and last residue. Fields, in order: V gene, clone size, J gene, D gene, CDR3 protein, CDR3 DNA. The D gene is left open where the match is weak. Clone size is shown for a subset of rows, as once, few, many or a class of expanded clone.

v_call: TRBV29-1; clone_size: few; j_call: TRBJ1-4; d_call: NA; cdr3_aa: CSAGSSIEKLFF; cdr3_nt: TGCAGCGCTGGGTCTTCTATTGAAAAACTGTTTTTT
v_call: TRBV7-2; clone_size: many; j_call: TRBJ1-6; d_call: NA; cdr3_aa: CASSANSYNSPLHF; cdr3_nt: TGTGCCAGCAGCGCGAACTCCTATAATTCACCCCTCCACTTT
v_call: TRBV19; clone_size: NA; j_call: TRBJ2-1; d_call: NA; cdr3_aa: CASSIRTASSYNEQFF; cdr3_nt: TGTGCCAGTAGTATAAGGACGGCGAGCTCCTACAATGAGCAGTTCTTC
v_call: TRBV6-5; clone_size: many; j_call: TRBJ2-7; d_call: NA; cdr3_aa: CASSYIGTASYEQYF; cdr3_nt: TGTGCCAGCAGTTATATTGGAACGGCGTCCTACGAGCAGTACTTC
v_call: TRBV10-3; clone_size: few; j_call: TRBJ1-2; d_call: TRBD1; cdr3_aa: CAISAGTVDGYTF; cdr3_nt: TGTGCCATCAGCGCGGGGACAGTCGATGGCTACACCTTC
v_call: TRBV19; clone_size: many; j_call: TRBJ2-3; d_call: TRBD2; cdr3_aa: CASRVSSGSTDTQYF; cdr3_nt: TGTGCCAGTAGAGTATCTAGCGGTAGCACAGATACGCAGTATTTT
v_call: TRBV11-1; clone_size: many; j_call: TRBJ2-3; d_call: NA; cdr3_aa: CASSLQDTQYF; cdr3_nt: TGTGCCAGCAGCTTGCAAGATACGCAGTATTTT
v_call: TRBV7-7; clone_size: NA; j_call: TRBJ2-7; d_call: TRBD1; cdr3_aa: CASSSRTGAGEQYF; cdr3_nt: TGTGCTAGCAGCTCCCGGACAGGGGCTGGCGAGCAGTACTTC
v_call: TRBV20-1; clone_size: NA; j_call: TRBJ2-5; d_call: TRBD1; cdr3_aa: CCAGDSKLSAQYF; cdr3_nt: TGCTGTGCTGGGGACAGCAAATTGAGTGCCCAGTACTTC
v_call: TRBV7-3; clone_size: NA; j_call: TRBJ2-5; d_call: NA; cdr3_aa: CASSFWQQGETQYF; cdr3_nt: TGTGCCAGCAGCTTCTGGCAGCAAGGGGAGACCCAGTACTTC
v_call: TRBV7-7; clone_size: NA; j_call: TRBJ2-7; d_call: NA; cdr3_aa: CASSAQNSYEQYF; cdr3_nt: TGTGCTAGCAGCGCACAGAATTCCTACGAGCAGTACTTC
v_call: TRBV7-2; clone_size: many; j_call: TRBJ2-4; d_call: NA; cdr3_aa: CASSSGNQNIQYF; cdr3_nt: TGTGCCAGCAGCTCCGGGAATCAAAACATTCAGTACTTC
v_call: TRBV5-1; clone_size: NA; j_call: TRBJ2-3; d_call: NA; cdr3_aa: CASSLDGGVTDTQYF; cdr3_nt: TGCGCCAGCAGCTTGGACGGGGGAGTCACAGATACGCAGTATTTT
v_call: TRBV15; clone_size: many; j_call: TRBJ2-5; d_call: TRBD1; cdr3_aa: CATSRAGQGETQYF; cdr3_nt: TGTGCCACCAGCAGAGCGGGACAGGGAGAGACCCAGTACTTC
v_call: TRBV15; clone_size: NA; j_call: TRBJ2-7; d_call: TRBD2; cdr3_aa: CATSRSGLAGYSYEQYF; cdr3_nt: TGTGCCACCAGCAGATCAGGACTAGCGGGATACTCCTACGAGCAGTACTTC
v_call: TRBV24-1; clone_size: NA; j_call: TRBJ2-3; d_call: TRBD1; cdr3_aa: CATSGQGTDTQYF; cdr3_nt: TGTGCCACCAGCGGACAGGGCACAGATACGCAGTATTTT
v_call: TRBV15; clone_size: NA; j_call: TRBJ2-1; d_call: NA; cdr3_aa: CATSGGPRNEQFF; cdr3_nt: TGTGCCACCAGCGGAGGACCCCGGAATGAGCAGTTCTTC
v_call: TRBV7-8; clone_size: NA; j_call: TRBJ2-7; d_call: NA; cdr3_aa: CASSLEVAYEQYF; cdr3_nt: TGTGCCAGCAGCTTAGAGGTGGCCTACGAGCAGTACTTC
v_call: TRBV2; clone_size: once; j_call: TRBJ2-5; d_call: TRBD2; cdr3_aa: CAISGLAGAQETQYF; cdr3_nt: TGTGCCATCAGTGGGCTAGCGGGAGCCCAAGAGACCCAGTACTTC
v_call: TRBV29-1; clone_size: NA; j_call: TRBJ2-5; d_call: NA; cdr3_aa: CSVTTGGETQYF; cdr3_nt: TGCAGCGTTACGACGGGTGGAGAGACCCAGTACTTC
v_call: TRBV5-8; clone_size: NA; j_call: TRBJ2-1; d_call: TRBD1; cdr3_aa: CASSYPGQPYNEQFF; cdr3_nt: TGTGCCAGCAGCTACCCGGGACAGCCTTACAATGAGCAGTTCTTC
v_call: TRBV15; clone_size: NA; j_call: TRBJ2-7; d_call: TRBD2; cdr3_aa: CATSGLAGFYEQYF; cdr3_nt: TGTGCCACCAGCGGACTAGCGGGGTTTTACGAGCAGTACTTC
v_call: TRBV6-5; clone_size: NA; j_call: TRBJ1-2; d_call: TRBD1; cdr3_aa: CASSSDRGRGGYTF; cdr3_nt: TGTGCCAGCAGTTCGGACAGGGGGCGCGGTGGCTACACCTTC
v_call: TRBV20-1; clone_size: few; j_call: TRBJ2-5; d_call: TRBD1; cdr3_aa: CSADRGQETQYF; cdr3_nt: TGCAGTGCGGACAGGGGGCAAGAGACCCAGTACTTC
v_call: TRBV4-2; clone_size: few; j_call: TRBJ2-5; d_call: TRBD2; cdr3_aa: CASSPWGGGETQYF; cdr3_nt: TGTGCCAGCAGCCCCTGGGGGGGAGGAGAGACCCAGTACTTC
v_call: TRBV5-8; clone_size: NA; j_call: TRBJ2-5; d_call: NA; cdr3_aa: CASGRREETQYF; cdr3_nt: TGTGCCAGCGGGAGGAGGGAAGAGACCCAGTACTTC
v_call: TRBV2; clone_size: many; j_call: TRBJ2-3; d_call: NA; cdr3_aa: CASRGLPGSDTQYF; cdr3_nt: TGTGCCAGCAGGGGACTCCCCGGGTCAGATACGCAGTATTTT
v_call: TRBV27; clone_size: many; j_call: TRBJ1-6; d_call: NA; cdr3_aa: CASSKEGSSSYNSPLHF; cdr3_nt: TGTGCCAGCAGTAAGGAAGGGTCGAGCTCCTATAATTCACCCCTCCACTTT
v_call: TRBV24-1; clone_size: NA; j_call: TRBJ1-5; d_call: NA; cdr3_aa: CATSRGNQPQHF; cdr3_nt: TGTGCCACATCGCGAGGGAATCAGCCCCAGCATTTT
v_call: TRBV9; clone_size: many; j_call: TRBJ2-3; d_call: NA; cdr3_aa: CASSVGGGATDTQYF; cdr3_nt: TGTGCCAGCAGCGTAGGTGGAGGGGCCACAGATACGCAGTATTTT
v_call: TRBV25-1; clone_size: NA; j_call: TRBJ1-1; d_call: NA; cdr3_aa: CASSAPGLGTEAFF; cdr3_nt: TGTGCCAGCAGTGCTCCGGGACTCGGCACTGAAGCTTTCTTT
v_call: TRBV6-1; clone_size: NA; j_call: TRBJ2-1; d_call: TRBD2; cdr3_aa: CASSRTSGTYNEQFF; cdr3_nt: TGTGCCAGCAGTCGGACTAGCGGGACCTACAATGAGCAGTTCTTC
v_call: TRBV20-1; clone_size: many; j_call: TRBJ2-1; d_call: TRBD2; cdr3_aa: CSAVGTSGRANYNEQFF; cdr3_nt: TGCAGTGCCGTCGGGACTAGCGGGAGGGCCAATTACAATGAGCAGTTCTTC
v_call: TRBV2; clone_size: NA; j_call: TRBJ1-1; d_call: TRBD1; cdr3_aa: CASSYQGATEAFF; cdr3_nt: TGTGCCAGCAGCTATCAGGGGGCCACTGAAGCTTTCTTT
v_call: TRBV6-1; clone_size: many; j_call: TRBJ2-3; d_call: TRBD2; cdr3_aa: CASSAGLAGGGRTDTQYF; cdr3_nt: TGTGCCAGCAGCGCGGGACTAGCGGGAGGGGGGCGGACAGATACGCAGTATTTT